Presented here are 27 T cell receptor beta chains from one specimen sequenced in a study of T cells in women clearing cervical HPV infection. Sequencing was performed with immunoSEQ multiplex PCR; in TCRdb, only in-frame clones are kept and a portion is missing. The listing contains over 15,000 clones. The specimen was blood buffy coat. Receptors were obtained from a woman aged 18 to 75 with a cervical HPV16 infection that either progressed to CIN3+ or cleared (not recorded which).

As to this clone: The read is 3 residues too short to cover the CDR3 end, so that end is filled in from the germline J gene. The chain combines TRBV10-2 with TRBJ2-5, with 12 bases fitting TRBD2. Germline values: CDR1 WSHSY, CDR2 SAAADI. The CDR3 has 15 residues. The junction had 8 bases not matched to a gene; V was cut back by 7 bases and J by 5 bases. The CDR3 loop reads CASMGTSGGKETQYF. The DNA read from the CDR3 is TGCGCCAGCATGGGTACTAGCGGGGGGAAGGAGACC.

A remark on this clone: The CDR3 end is not reached by the read, which stops 3 residues before it; the germline J gene fills it in. This chain links TRBV7-3 with TRBJ2-3; D remains unclear. This CDR3 comprises 18 residues. Trimming took 2 bases from V and 0 from J, leaving 18 bases between them. CDR1 and CDR2 from the germline V gene are SGHTA and FQGTGA. CDR3 DNA (partial): TGTGCCAGCAGCTTATTTCTCTCCAAGAGGTCTAGCACAGATACG. Translation: CASSLFLSKRSSTDT. The whole CDR3 protein is CASSLFLSKRSSTDTQYF.

As to this clone: The sequenced fragment ends 3 residues before the CDR3 boundary, so the rest is inferred from the germline J gene. The V call is TRBV20-1, the J call TRBJ2-1; perhaps TRBD2 as D (5 bases). V was shortened by 3 bases and J by 6 bases, with 12 bases between the two germline ends. Looked up from germline, CDR1 is DFQATT and CDR2 is SNEGSKA (reference sequence). This CDR3 comprises 13 residues. The CDR3 DNA, read in part, is TGCAGTGCTAGTTTACTAGGACGCAATGAG. This gives the protein CSASLLGRNE. The CDR3 in its entirety is CSASLLGRNEQFF.

CDR3: CASSQDNYSPLHF. The DNA read from the CDR3 is TGTGCCAGCAGCCAGGACAACTATTCACCC. The J gene is TRBJ1-6, the V gene TRBV6-2 or TRBV6-3; tentatively, D is TRBD1 (5 bases). The read ends 3 residues early relative to the CDR3; the germline J gene fills the gap. The germline V and J ends were trimmed by 6 bases and 8 bases, with 11 bases remaining between them. The CDR3 contains 13 residues. Germline V gene lookup returns CDR1 MNHEY and CDR2 SVGEGT.

Points on this clone: From the germline J gene comes the end of the CDR3, since the read stops 3 residues before it. J is TRBJ1-6 and V is TRBV5-4; 7 bases are a match to TRBD1. This CDR3 has 15 residues. V lost 4 bases to trimming and J lost 0 bases; unmatched junction nucleotides: 1. Germline CDR1 is SGHNT and CDR2 is YYREEE (reference sequence). The CDR3 bases that were read are TGTGCCAGCAGCCGGGACAGCTCCTATAATTCACCC. This codes for CASSRDSSYNSP. The entire CDR3 reads CASSRDSSYNSPLHF.

As concerns this clone: The CDR3 is cut off 3 residues early in the read; its end comes from the germline J gene. The chain has TRBV28 and TRBJ2-1; D is uncertain. Germline V gene lookup returns CDR1 MDHEN and CDR2 SYDVKM. V was shortened by 4 bases and J by 1 base, with 5 bases between the two germline ends. The CDR3 covers 13 residues. CDR3 protein: CASSSSSYNEQFF. CDR3 DNA, as far as it was read: TGTGCCAGCAGTTCCTCGTCCTACAATGAG.

As for this clone: The read finishes 3 residues shy of the CDR3 end, and the germline J gene is used to complete it. The chain links TRBV9 to TRBJ2-7, with 7 positions matching TRBD2. The junction had 11 bases not matched to a gene; V was cut back by 2 bases and J by 3 bases. The CDR3 totals 16 residues. CDR1 is SGDLS and CDR2 is YYNGEE in the germline V gene. The CDR3 sequence is CASSVTPAGTLYEQYF. The part of the CDR3 DNA that was read is TGTGCCAGCAGCGTCACTCCAGCGGGGACTCTCTACGAG.

With regard to this clone: The sequence runs out 3 residues before the end of the CDR3; the remainder is reconstructed from the germline J gene. The chain has TRBV18 and TRBJ2-1; TRBD1 matches 7 bases. The length of the CDR3 is 18 residues. Germline CDR1 KGHSH, CDR2 LQKENI. The V gene end was trimmed by 3 bases and the J gene end by 3 bases; junction bases not matched to a gene: 14. CDR3 bases read: TGTGCCAGCTCACCCGTGCTCTACAGGGGACGAAACTACAATGAG. Protein product: CASSPVLYRGRNYNE. The entire CDR3 reads CASSPVLYRGRNYNEQFF.

Of note for this clone: Read sequence stops 3 residues before the CDR3 end, and the germline J gene provides the missing end. The V call is TRBV2, the J call TRBJ1-6; TRBD1 agrees at 10 bases. This CDR3 is built from 13 residues. Germline V CDR1 and CDR2: SNHLY, FYNNEI. V gave up 7 bases and J gave up 9 bases; unmatched junction bases: 3. CDR3: CASNGQGVSPLHF. The CDR3 bases that were read are TGTGCCAGCAACGGACAGGGGGTTTCACCC.

Concerning this clone: The sequence runs out 3 residues before the end of the CDR3; the remainder is reconstructed from the germline J gene. This rearrangement joins TRBV20-1 to TRBJ2-7, with D possibly matching TRBD1 (5 bases). Germline V gives CDR1 DFQATT, CDR2 SNEGSKA (reference sequence). The CDR3 sequence is 13 residues long. V lost 6 bases, J lost 0 bases, and 12 bases lay in between. Incomplete CDR3 DNA: TGCAGTGCCACTGGCAGGGACTCCTACGAG. This codes for CSATGRDSYE. The complete CDR3 protein is CSATGRDSYEQYF.

Points on this clone: The read halts 3 residues ahead of the CDR3 end, with the missing end drawn from the germline J gene. This chain uses TRBV7-9 with TRBJ2-5; 9 positions match TRBD2. The CDR3 has 15 amino acids. Germline trimming cut 2 bases from V and 5 bases from J; bases unmatched to any gene: 6. Germline V CDR1 and CDR2: SEHNR, FQNEAQ (reference sequence). The CDR3 protein is CASSLSVAGVETQYF. The sequenced CDR3 bases are TGTGCCAGCAGCTTATCGGTAGCGGGGGTTGAGACC.

Details on this clone: The CDR3 end is not reached by the read, which stops 3 residues before it; the germline J gene fills it in. The chain is built from TRBV20-1 and TRBJ1-4; maybe TRBD1 (6 bases). In germline, CDR1 is DFQATT, CDR2 SNEGSKA (reference sequence). V was trimmed by 6 bases and J by 4 bases, leaving 18 bases between them. The CDR3 sequence is 15 residues long. This chain's CDR3 is CSANDLRGSNEKLFF. CDR3 DNA, as far as it was read: TGCAGTGCGAACGACCTCAGGGGCAGTAATGAAAAA.

As for this clone: The observed sequence ends 3 residues before the CDR3 terminus, with the missing tail filled in from the germline J gene. This sequence joins TRBV7-3 and TRBJ1-1; D may be TRBD1 (5 bases). This CDR3 contains 15 residues. Germline V gene data show CDR1 as SGHTA and CDR2 as FQGTGA. The chain's CDR3 is CASSLTQGPGGEAFF. The CDR3 DNA, read in part, is TGTGCCAGCAGCTTAACTCAGGGCCCGGGGGGAGAA.

Turning to this clone: The read ends 3 residues early relative to the CDR3; the germline J gene fills the gap. V and J are TRBV7-9 and TRBJ2-7; 11 bases line up with TRBD2. The V gene end was trimmed by 1 base and the J gene end by 5 bases; junction bases not matched to a gene: 4. This CDR3 has 15 residues. The V gene's germline CDR1 is SEHNR and CDR2 FQNEAQ (reference sequence). The CDR3 loop is CASSLGLAGGDEQYF. Partial CDR3 DNA: TGTGCCAGCAGCTTAGGGCTAGCGGGAGGCGACGAG.

About this clone: Read coverage stops 3 residues before the CDR3 terminus; the germline J gene supplies the remainder. V gene TRBV18 combines with J gene TRBJ2-1, with 9 bases identical to TRBD1. This CDR3 is 13 amino acids long. Trimming removed 3 bases from V and 9 bases from J; junction bases left unmatched: 3. Germline CDR1 is KGHSH and CDR2 is LQKENI. Partial CDR3 DNA: TGTGCCAGCTCACCGGACAGGGGTGGTGAG. It is translated as CASSPDRGGE. The whole CDR3 protein reads CASSPDRGGEQFF.

Comments on this clone: The read gets to within 3 residues of the CDR3 end, and the germline J gene fills in the rest. The J gene is TRBJ2-5, the V gene TRBV19; D gene uncertain. Germline CDR1 and CDR2: LNHDA and SQIVND (reference sequence). This CDR3 has 12 amino acids. Trimming stripped 0 bases from V and 5 bases from J, with 4 bases between. The sequenced CDR3 bases are TGTGCCAGTAGTATAGACTACGAGACC. It codes for CASSIDYET. The entire CDR3 protein is CASSIDYETQYF.

Turning to this clone: The CDR3 end falls 3 residues outside the read, so it is completed with the germline J gene. This rearrangement joins TRBV5-1 to TRBJ2-7; no definite D call. CDR1 SGHRS and CDR2 YFSETQ come from the germline V gene. V was shortened by 0 bases and J by 2 bases, with 12 bases between the two germline ends. There are 15 residues in the CDR3. The CDR3 bases that were read are TGCGCCAGCAGCTTGGGAGGTGAGTTCACCTACGAG. This codes for CASSLGGEFTYE. The complete CDR3 sequence is CASSLGGEFTYEQYF.

Regarding this clone: Read data end 3 residues before the CDR3 end; the end is taken from the germline J gene. This chain links TRBV20-1 with TRBJ1-2; TRBD1 agrees at 8 bases. The J segment lost 4 bases and the V segment lost 6 bases, leaving 10 bases of the junction unmatched. There are 14 residues in the CDR3. Looked up from germline, CDR1 is DFQATT and CDR2 is SNEGSKA (reference sequence). The sequenced part of the CDR3 DNA is TGCAGTGCGGCGCGGACAGGGCCTGGCTATGGC. This codes for CSAARTGPGYG. The full CDR3 sequence reads CSAARTGPGYGYTF.

As for this clone: The read ends 3 residues early relative to the CDR3; the germline J gene fills the gap. The V call is TRBV2, the J call TRBJ2-2, with D tentatively TRBD2 (6 bases). The V and J ends lost 4 bases and 4 bases respectively, with 16 bases between them. The CDR3 is made up of 16 amino acids. CDR1 and CDR2 from the germline V gene are SNHLY and FYNNEI. The CDR3 bases that were read are TGTGCCAGCAGTGGGAGGGTGCCCCCTATCACCGGGGAG. Its protein is CASSGRVPPITGE. The complete CDR3 protein is CASSGRVPPITGELFF.

Details on this clone: The sequenced fragment ends 3 residues before the CDR3 boundary, so the rest is inferred from the germline J gene. J is TRBJ2-5 and V is TRBV11-2; 11 nucleotides line up with TRBD2. In germline, CDR1 is SGHAT, CDR2 FQNNGV. The CDR3 sequence is 15 residues long. With V trimmed by 5 bases and J by 4 bases, 6 bases remained unmatched. Partial CDR3 DNA: TGTGCCAGCAGCATCGGGACTAGCGGTATAGAGACC. It encodes CASSIGTSGIET. The entire CDR3 protein reads CASSIGTSGIETQYF. Full variable domain (outside the CDR3, taken from reference TRBV11-2 and TRBJ2-5): EAGVAQSPRYKIIEKRQSVAFWCNPISGHATLYWYQQILGQGPKLLIQFQNNGVVDDSQLPKDRFSAERLKGVDSTLKIQPAKLEDSAVYLCASSIGTSGIETQYFGPGTRLLVL.

The covered CDR3 bases are TGTGCCAGCAGTTTAGGGACTCCCTATGGGGAGACC. This encodes CASSLGTPYGET. The CDR3 in its entirety is CASSLGTPYGETQYF. The V and J genes are TRBV28 and TRBJ2-5; tentatively, D is TRBD2 (6 bases). The CDR3 extends 3 residues past the end of the read, so its final part is completed from the germline J gene. CDR3 length: 15 residues. Germline V lookup: CDR1 MDHEN, CDR2 SYDVKM. Trimming stripped 2 bases from V and 5 bases from J, with 15 bases between.

Comments on this clone: The read terminates 3 residues ahead of where the CDR3 ends, so the germline J gene completes it. The chain recombines TRBV5-1 with TRBJ2-7; TRBD1 agrees at 11 bases. J lost 3 bases, V lost 5 bases, and 10 bases had no gene match. The CDR3 length is 16 residues. In germline, CDR1 is SGHRS, CDR2 YFSETQ. The CDR3 DNA, read in part, is TGCGCCAGCAGAAAGGACAGGGGGCCCACTAACTACGAG. Encoded protein: CASRKDRGPTNYE. The CDR3, in full, reads CASRKDRGPTNYEQYF.

CDR3 bases read: TGCGCCAGCAGTATGAGGGGACAGGGGGCCGACGCCACAGATACG. Protein product: CASSMRGQGADATDT. In full, the CDR3 is CASSMRGQGADATDTQYF. The rearrangement joins TRBV23-1 to TRBJ2-3, with 12 bases that match TRBD1. The CDR3 goes on 3 residues after the read ends, and that part is filled in from the germline J gene. TRBV23-1 is marked as an open reading frame, function uncertain. There are 18 residues in the CDR3. With V trimmed by 5 bases and J by 2 bases, 11 bases remained unmatched.

The sequenced part of the CDR3 DNA is TGTGCCAGCACCATCGCGTCCGGCAGGCCAAACACC. Translation: CASTIASGRPNT. The whole CDR3 protein is CASTIASGRPNTIYF. The chain couples TRBV5-8 to TRBJ1-3; D unclear. With the read ending 3 residues before the CDR3 end, the germline J gene is used to fill in that end. V lost 6 bases and J 6 bases, leaving 19 bases between the germline ends. Germline V gene data show CDR1 as SGHTS and CDR2 as YDEGEE. CDR3 length equals 15 residues.

CDR3 bases read: TGTGCCAGCGCGGGACTAGCGGGGGGCCGCACAGATACG. Protein product: CASAGLAGGRTDT. The complete CDR3 reads CASAGLAGGRTDTQYF. The chain recombines TRBV6-2 or TRBV6-3 with TRBJ2-3; 15 nucleotides line up with TRBD2. The read ends 3 residues shy of where the CDR3 ends; the end is completed using the germline J gene. Looked up from germline, CDR1 is MNHEY and CDR2 is SVGEGT. J gave up 1 base and V 8 bases, and 4 bases lay outside the gene matches. The CDR3 length is 16 residues.

The sequenced part of the CDR3 DNA is TGCAGTGCCCCACGGGGGGGGGCCTCCCAAGAGACC. Encoded protein: CSAPRGGASQET. In full, the CDR3 reads CSAPRGGASQETQYF. V is TRBV20-1 and J is TRBJ2-5, with TRBD2 matching over 8 bases. With the read ending 3 residues before the CDR3 end, the germline J gene is used to fill in that end. V lost 6 bases and J lost 1; bases outside the gene matches: 10. Germline CDR1 and CDR2: DFQATT and SNEGSKA (reference sequence). The CDR3 sequence is 15 residues long.

Notes on this clone: The CDR3 end is not reached by the read, which stops 3 residues before it; the germline J gene fills it in. This chain connects TRBV19 to TRBJ2-6, with 7 bases fitting TRBD1. The CDR3 consists of 18 residues. The germline V gene encodes CDR1 LNHDA and CDR2 SQIVND (reference sequence). V gave up 7 bases and J gave up 0 bases; unmatched junction bases: 12. The CDR3 bases that were read are TGTGCCAGTACCCAGACAGGGCCCTCGATCTCTGGGGCCAACGTC. Translation: CASTQTGPSISGANV. From start to end, the CDR3 is CASTQTGPSISGANVLTF.